Each of the 28 T cell receptor beta chains below was sequenced from the same sample in a study of T cell repertoires in cytomegalovirus infection. TCRdb fed the reads into MiXCR, producing one record per CDR3 protein. The table lists about 200,000 distinct CDR3 sequences, approximately 9.7% of them singletons, with about 4.2% in the top ten. The material sequenced was PBMCs. All receptors come from a human donor in good health (CMV status not recorded). Some clones in this sample may be carry-over from other donors' samples.

This clonotype was detected many times. This rearrangement joins TRBV7-2 to TRBJ1-1; D is possibly TRBD1 (6 bases). Trimming shortened V by 5 bases and J by 3 bases, and 22 bases separated the two germline ends. Germline assignment: CDR1 SGHTA and CDR2 FQGNSA. The CDR3 totals 17 residues. CDR3 coding DNA: TGTGCCAGCAGCCAAACAGGGCGTGGCAACGGGGACACTGAAGCTTTCTTT. This gives the protein CASSQTGRGNGDTEAFF. Combining the CDR3 with reference TRBV7-2 and TRBJ1-1 gives the whole variable domain GAGVSQSPSNKVTEKGKDVELRCDPISGHTALYWYRQSLGQGLEFLIYFQGNSAPDKSGLPSDRFSAERTGGSVSTLTIQRTQQEDSAVYLCASSQTGRGNGDTEAFFGQGTRLTVV.

This clonotype was counted between two and nine times. The V call is TRBV7-9, the J call TRBJ2-5; 7 nucleotides agree with TRBD1. Germline CDR1 reads SEHNR; CDR2 reads FQNEAQ (reference sequence). The J segment lost 0 bases and the V segment lost 5 bases, leaving 3 bases of the junction unmatched. The CDR3 has 14 amino acids. The CDR3 coding sequence is TGTGCCAGCAGCGTAACAGGGGACCAAGAGACCCAGTACTTC. The encoded protein is CASSVTGDQETQYF.

This chain joins TRBV3-1 and TRBJ1-1, with a possible D match to TRBD1 (5 bases). The CDR3 contains 14 residues. CDR1 and CDR2 (germline): LGHDT, YNNKEL (reference sequence). V was pared by 4 bases and J by 2 bases, with 11 bases between. The CDR3 loop is CASSLRGGNTEAFF. The CDR3 DNA is TGTGCCAGCAGCCTAAGGGGTGGAAACACTGAAGCTTTCTTT.

This clonotype appeared many times. The J gene is TRBJ2-7, the V gene TRBV7-2; D may correspond to TRBD1 or TRBD2 (5 bases each). Between the trimmed V and J ends, which lost 1 base and 5 bases, there was a span of 15 bases. Per the germline V gene, CDR1 is SGHTA and CDR2 is FQGNSA. The CDR3 loop spans 15 amino acids. The CDR3 reads CASSLVPGAVDEQYF. CDR3 coding DNA: TGTGCCAGCAGCTTAGTGCCCGGGGCAGTGGACGAGCAGTACTTC.

This clonotype has at least ten counts. The chain links TRBV7-2 to TRBJ2-3; D may match TRBD1 or TRBD2 (6 bases each). CDR1 SGHTA and CDR2 FQGNSA come from the germline V gene. V dropped 5 bases and J dropped 5 bases, with 17 bases sitting between them. CDR3 length equals 15 residues. The CDR3 here is CASSEGPGAEDTQYF. The CDR3 DNA is TGTGCCAGCAGCGAAGGTCCGGGGGCCGAAGATACGCAGTATTTT.

This clonotype was detected many times. The V gene is TRBV7-8, the J gene TRBJ1-1; a possible D gene is TRBD1 (5 bases). The V end lost 6 bases, the J end lost 7 bases, and 21 bases lay between the germline ends. CDR1 SGHVS and CDR2 FQNEAQ come from the germline V gene. This CDR3 is built from 15 residues. The CDR3 is CASSQPGTQGGEAFF. The CDR3, as DNA: TGTGCCAGCAGTCAGCCAGGGACCCAGGGAGGTGAAGCTTTCTTT.

This clonotype has at least ten counts. The CDR3 DNA sequence: TGTGCCAGCAGCTTATCCCGGGATCCGGCCAAAAACATTCAGTACTTC. It yields the protein CASSLSRDPAKNIQYF. This chain joins TRBV7-8 and TRBJ2-4; a weak D match, TRBD2 (5 bases). Between the trimmed V and J ends, which lost 2 bases and 1 base, there was a span of 12 bases. In germline, CDR1 is SGHVS, CDR2 FQNEAQ. The CDR3 consists of 16 residues. The variable domain in full, completed from reference TRBV7-8 and TRBJ2-4, reads GAGVSQSPRYKVAKRGQDVALRCDPISGHVSLFWYQQALGQGPEFLTYFQNEAQLDKSGLPSDRFFAERPEGSVSTLKIQRTQQEDSAVYLCASSLSRDPAKNIQYFGAGTRLSVL.

This clonotype was seen a few times. The V gene is TRBV5-3, the J gene TRBJ1-1; D might be TRBD1 (6 bases). TRBV5-3 is an open reading frame whose function is uncertain. The CDR3 has 15 residues. V lost 8 bases to trimming and J lost 2 bases, with 19 bases between them. In DNA, the CDR3 is TGTGCCAGCAGCCTGGACAGAGGGGGAAACACTGAAGCTTTCTTT. Amino acids: CASSLDRGGNTEAFF.

This clonotype was observed at least ten times. The rearrangement joins TRBV6-2 or TRBV6-3 to TRBJ2-1, with D hard to call. The germline V and J ends were trimmed by 7 bases and 4 bases, with 14 bases remaining between them. Looked up from germline, CDR1 is MNHEY and CDR2 is SVGEGT. The CDR3 consists of 14 residues. The DNA for the CDR3 is TGTGCCAGCACCGACCGGCAGGAGTACAATGAGCAGTTCTTC. Residues: CASTDRQEYNEQFF.

The sample holds many counts of this clonotype. The rearrangement joins TRBV6-1 to TRBJ2-1; D may be TRBD2 (6 bases). The CDR3 has 15 amino acids. In germline, CDR1 is MNHNS, CDR2 SASEGT. V was cut by 5 bases and J by 0 bases, with 11 bases left in between. The CDR3 loop reads CASSLRGTSYNEQFF. DNA of the CDR3: TGTGCCAGCAGTTTACGCGGGACCTCCTACAATGAGCAGTTCTTC.

This clonotype was recorded many times. V and J are TRBV7-2 and TRBJ1-2, with D hard to call. Looked up from germline, CDR1 is SGHTA and CDR2 is FQGNSA. The CDR3 has 14 residues. Trimming shortened V by 5 bases and J by 0 bases, and 10 bases separated the two germline ends. The CDR3 region is CASSRPPPNYGYTF. CDR3 nucleotide sequence: TGTGCCAGCAGCCGACCCCCTCCTAACTATGGCTACACCTTC.

This clonotype occurred a few times. The chain employs TRBV30 and TRBJ1-1, with 7 bases that match TRBD1. CDR1 is GTSNPN and CDR2 is SVGIG in the germline V gene (reference sequence). CDR3 length: 13 residues. J lost 5 bases, V lost 4 bases, and 7 bases had no gene match. This chain's CDR3 is CAWNRDSKTEAFF. In DNA form, the CDR3 reads TGTGCCTGGAATAGGGACAGTAAGACTGAAGCTTTCTTT. The entire variable domain, with the rest obtained from reference TRBV30 and TRBJ1-1, is as follows: SQTIHQWPATLVQPVGSPLSLECTVEGTSNPNLYWYRQAAGRGLQLLFYSVGIGQISSEVPQNLSASRPQDRQFILSSKKLLLSDSGFYLCAWNRDSKTEAFFGQGTRLTVV.

The chain uses TRBV27 and TRBJ1-5; weak D call: TRBD1 (5 bases). CDR1 is MNHEY, CDR2 SMNVEV, per germline (reference sequence). V was cut by 8 bases and J by 1 base, with 12 bases left in between. The CDR3 is 14 amino acids. The CDR3 region is CASRDRQSNQPQHF. The CDR3 nucleotides read TGTGCCAGCCGGGACCGGCAGAGCAATCAGCCCCAGCATTTT.

This clonotype appeared many times. The rearrangement joins TRBV7-2 to TRBJ1-1; D is perhaps TRBD1 (6 bases). Trimming cost V 5 bases and J 5 bases, with 12 bases left between them. The CDR3 has 13 amino acids. CDR1 SGHTA and CDR2 FQGNSA come from the germline V gene. CDR3 sequence reads: CASSRGLGTEAFF. The CDR3 bases are TGTGCCAGCAGCCGGGGGCTCGGAACTGAAGCTTTCTTT.

This clonotype was seen a handful of times. The genes are TRBV28 and TRBJ1-1; D gene unclear. Germline assignment: CDR1 MDHEN and CDR2 SYDVKM. The V end lost 5 bases, the J end lost 2 bases, and 6 bases lay between the germline ends. This CDR3 region has 12 residues. CDR3 DNA: TGTGCCAGCAGTACCACCAACACTGAAGCTTTCTTT. This codes for CASSTTNTEAFF.

This clonotype has a count of ten or more. The chain recombines TRBV7-2 with TRBJ1-5, with unresolved D. The germline V gene encodes CDR1 SGHTA and CDR2 FQGNSA. This CDR3 is built from 13 residues. Between the trimmed V and J ends, which lost 7 bases and 0 bases, there was a span of 7 bases. CDR3 sequence reads: CASTILSNQPQHF. The CDR3 nucleotides read TGTGCCAGCACCATCCTTAGCAATCAGCCCCAGCATTTT.

This clonotype was counted at least ten times. The rearrangement links TRBV20-1 to TRBJ2-7; tentatively, D is TRBD2 (6 bases). The CDR3 spans 14 residues. In germline, CDR1 is DFQATT, CDR2 SNEGSKA (reference sequence). Trimming removed 3 bases at V and 2 bases at J, with 14 bases between. Here the CDR3 DNA reads TGCAGTGCTAGTGGTTCGGGAGATCCCTACGAGCAGTACTTC. Translation: CSASGSGDPYEQYF.

The chain uses TRBV28 and TRBJ1-1, with D perhaps matching TRBD1 (5 bases). Trimming cost V 3 bases and J 0 bases, with 8 bases left between them. The CDR3 totals 14 residues. Germline loops: CDR1 MDHEN, CDR2 SYDVKM. The CDR3 protein is CASSFSGLNTEAFF. The CDR3 DNA reads as TGTGCCAGCAGTTTCTCGGGGCTGAACACTGAAGCTTTCTTT.

Many counts were recorded for this clonotype. V and J are TRBV7-2 and TRBJ1-6; 8 bases align to TRBD1. Germline V lookup: CDR1 SGHTA, CDR2 FQGNSA. CDR3 length: 15 residues. V lost 5 bases, J lost 9 bases, and 9 bases stayed unmatched. The CDR3 nucleotides are TGTGCCAGCAGCCCGCAGGGGGCTTCGGGTTCACCCCTCCACTTT. Protein: CASSPQGASGSPLHF.

This clonotype showed up many times. This sequence joins TRBV4-2 and TRBJ1-5, with 10 bases identical to TRBD1. Trimming took 0 bases from V and 0 from J; bases not matched to a gene: 8. The CDR3 sequence is 19 residues long. Germline values: CDR1 LGHNA, CDR2 YNFKEQ. CDR3 amino acids: CASSQEAGTGEYSNQPQHF. The DNA for the CDR3 is TGTGCCAGCAGCCAAGAGGCCGGGACAGGGGAATATAGCAATCAGCCCCAGCATTTT.

This clonotype was seen at least ten times. The rearrangement links TRBV7-6 to TRBJ1-5; tentatively, D is TRBD1 (6 bases). Per the germline V gene, CDR1 is SGHVS and CDR2 is FNYEAQ. V was shortened by 4 bases and J by 4 bases, with 14 bases between the two germline ends. CDR3 size: 15 residues. The CDR3 here is CASSSQTGPNQPQHF. The CDR3 nucleotides are TGTGCCAGCAGCTCCCAGACAGGACCTAATCAGCCCCAGCATTTT.

Remarks on this clonotype: A much larger clone is a single base away; this may be a read error. The CDR3 DNA is TGTGCCACCAGTCTAACGGCCTCATTCTATGGCTACACCTTC. It yields the protein CATSLTASFYGYTF. The chain links TRBV27 to TRBJ1-2; D remains ambiguous. CDR3 length equals 14 residues. CDR1 MNHEY and CDR2 SMNVEV come from the germline V gene (reference sequence).

There are many counts of this clonotype. The V gene is TRBV7-2, the J gene TRBJ1-1; weak D call: TRBD1 (5 bases). The CDR3 is 13 residues long. Germline V gives CDR1 SGHTA, CDR2 FQGNSA. V gave up 1 base and J gave up 4 bases, with 7 bases separating them. CDR3 residues: CASSLGGTTEAFF. CDR3 coding DNA: TGTGCCAGCAGCTTAGGGGGGACCACTGAAGCTTTCTTT.

This clonotype was counted ten times or more. CDR3 sequence: CASSSRTGNSPLHF. The CDR3 DNA follows: TGTGCCAGCAGCTCTAGGACGGGGAATTCACCCCTCCACTTT. V usage is TRBV7-2 and J usage is TRBJ1-6; D is unclear. The germline V gene has CDR1 SGHTA and CDR2 FQGNSA. The germline V and J ends were trimmed by 4 bases and 7 bases, with 11 bases remaining between them. The CDR3 has 14 amino acids.

This clonotype was counted only a few times. Written as DNA, the CDR3 is TGCAGCCACCTAACGGATCAGCCCCAGCATTTT. As protein: CSHLTDQPQHF. This chain connects TRBV29-1 to TRBJ1-5; D is unresolved. The CDR3 is 11 residues long. Per the germline V gene, CDR1 is SQVTM and CDR2 is ANQGSEA. Trimming removed 8 bases from V and 5 bases from J, with 10 bases in between. Looking up the rest from reference TRBV29-1 and TRBJ1-5 gives the full variable domain: SAVISQKPSRDICQRGTSLTIQCQVDSQVTMMFWYRQQPGQSLTLIATANQGSEATYESGFVIDKFPISRPNLTFSTLTVSNMSPEDSSIYLCSHLTDQPQHFGDGTRLSIL.

This clonotype was recorded at least ten times. J is TRBJ1-5 and V is TRBV7-2; TRBD1 matches at 7 bases. The CDR3 covers 14 residues. Germline values: CDR1 SGHTA, CDR2 FQGNSA. With V trimmed by 5 bases and J by 4 bases, 5 bases remained unmatched. The CDR3 spells CASSPDRANQPQHF. CDR3 bases: TGTGCCAGCAGCCCAGACAGGGCGAATCAGCCCCAGCATTTT.

A few counts support this clonotype. This chain connects TRBV27 to TRBJ1-2; 8 nucleotides agree with TRBD1. CDR3 length: 13 residues. Germline CDR1 reads MNHEY; CDR2 reads SMNVEV (reference sequence). V shed 5 bases and J 12 bases; nucleotides not matched to a gene: 11. The CDR3 loop is CASSPTTGVKDTF. The DNA of the CDR3 is TGTGCCAGCAGTCCAACGACAGGGGTAAAGGACACCTTC.

This clonotype was counted ten times or more. The chain carries TRBV7-2 and TRBJ1-6, with D maybe TRBD1 (5 bases). V lost 4 bases to trimming and J lost 5 bases, with 9 bases between them. CDR1 is SGHTA and CDR2 is FQGNSA in the germline V gene. This CDR3 has 14 amino acids. The CDR3: CASSSGRDNSPLHF. CDR3 in DNA: TGTGCCAGCAGCTCGGGACGGGATAATTCACCCCTCCACTTT.